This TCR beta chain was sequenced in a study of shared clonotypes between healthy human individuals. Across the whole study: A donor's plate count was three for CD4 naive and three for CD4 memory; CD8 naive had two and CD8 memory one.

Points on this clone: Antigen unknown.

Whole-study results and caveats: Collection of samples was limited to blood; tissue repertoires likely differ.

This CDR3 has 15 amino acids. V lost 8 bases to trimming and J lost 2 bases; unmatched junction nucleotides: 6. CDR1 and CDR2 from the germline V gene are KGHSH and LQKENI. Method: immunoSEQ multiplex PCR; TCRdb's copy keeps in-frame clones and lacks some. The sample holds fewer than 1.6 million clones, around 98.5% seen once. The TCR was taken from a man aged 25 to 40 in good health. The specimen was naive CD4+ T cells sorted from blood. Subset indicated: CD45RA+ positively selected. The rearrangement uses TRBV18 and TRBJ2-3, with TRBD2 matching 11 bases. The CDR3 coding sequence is TGTGCCAGCGAGATAGCGGGAGGGCCCACAGATACGCAGTATTTT. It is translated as CASEIAGGPTDTQYF.